This TCR beta chain was retrieved from a study of CD8+CD57+ T cells in acquired aplastic anemia. CDR3 length equals 14 residues. Germline assignment: CDR1 SGHTS and CDR2 YDEGEE. Trimming at V came to 0 bases and at J to 4 bases, leaving 1 base not matched to a gene. The TCR beta profiling, which covered VDJ combination and CDR3 sequence, was carried out using genomic DNA as the template. TCRdb itself ran the reads through MiXCR, one entry per CDR3 protein. The table has about 160,000 distinct CDR3 sequences, about 48% seen once. This clonotype has at least ten counts. Its antigen is unknown. Overall study findings and caveats: Between the patient and control groups, CD8+ Simpson's diversity did not differ significantly.

The rearrangement uses TRBV5-8 and TRBJ2-1, with 7 bases aligning to TRBD1. Sequenced material: sorted CD4+, CD8+, or CD8+CD57+ T cells (not recorded which) from PBMCs. The receptor was derived from a human donor in good health. In nucleotides, the CDR3 is TGTGCCAGCAGCTTGGGACAGGGTTACAATGAGCAGTTCTTC. Encoded protein: CASSLGQGYNEQFF.